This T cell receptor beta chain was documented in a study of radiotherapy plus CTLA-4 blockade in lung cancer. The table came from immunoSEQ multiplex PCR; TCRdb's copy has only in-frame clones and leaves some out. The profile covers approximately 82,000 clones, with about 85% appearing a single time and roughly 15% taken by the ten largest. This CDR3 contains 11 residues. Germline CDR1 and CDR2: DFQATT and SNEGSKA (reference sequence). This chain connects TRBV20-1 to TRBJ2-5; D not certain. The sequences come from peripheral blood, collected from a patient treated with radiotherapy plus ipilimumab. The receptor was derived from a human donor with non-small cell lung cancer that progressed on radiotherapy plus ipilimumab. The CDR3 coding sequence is TGCAGGGGCGATTACCAAGAGACCCAGTACTTC. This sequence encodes CRGDYQETQYF.